Following are 16 T cell receptor beta chains from one sample sequenced in a study of T-cell reconstitution after alpha-beta-depleted transplantation in children. This sample's TCRbeta library carried unique molecular identifier barcodes. A single record per CDR3 protein comes from TCRdb applying MiXCR to the PCR reads. This sample has around 130,000 distinct CDR3 sequences, with about 9.6% found just once. Sequencing used PBMCs, mostly from graft donor cells, obtained 180 days after TCRalphabeta/CD19-depleted stem cell transplant. The receptors originated from a girl less than two years old who had a stem cell transplant for combined immunodeficiency, so the T cells may come from the graft donor.

This clonotype has a handful of counts. The J gene is TRBJ2-1, the V gene TRBV12-3 or TRBV12-4; unclear D gene. V dropped 1 base and J dropped 9 bases, with 7 bases sitting between them. There are 12 residues in the CDR3. The CDR3 region has the DNA TGTGCCAGCAGTTTAGAACCAATTGAGCAGTTCTTC. As protein: CASSLEPIEQFF.

The chain combines TRBV7-6 with TRBJ1-1; weak D call: TRBD1 (6 bases). This CDR3 has 14 residues. Trimming took off 0 bases at V and 4 bases at J, with 9 bases between the two ends. From germline, CDR1 is SGHVS and CDR2 FNYEAQ. CDR3 region: CASSLAEGGTEAFF. In DNA, the CDR3 is TGTGCCAGCAGCTTAGCGGAAGGGGGCACTGAAGCTTTCTTT.

This chain connects TRBV6-2 or TRBV6-3 to TRBJ2-1, with D unresolved. The CDR3 runs to 12 residues. Germline loops: CDR1 MNHEY, CDR2 SVGEGT. The germline V and J ends were trimmed by 10 bases and 1 base, with 8 bases remaining between them. The chain's CDR3 is CATVGSYNEQFF. The CDR3 DNA reads TGTGCCACTGTGGGATCCTACAATGAGCAGTTCTTC.

The chain is built from TRBV30 and TRBJ1-4; D uncertain. The length of the CDR3 is 13 residues. Per germline, CDR1 GTSNPN and CDR2 SVGIG (reference sequence). Trimming removed 0 bases from V and 8 bases from J, with 10 bases in between. The CDR3 loop is CAWSVVLGEKLFF. The DNA for the CDR3 is TGTGCCTGGAGTGTTGTGTTGGGGGAAAAACTGTTTTTT.

This clonotype has only a few counts. The chain combines TRBV29-1 with TRBJ1-2, with D unresolved. The V end lost 0 bases, the J end lost 6 bases, and 14 bases lay between the germline ends. Germline values: CDR1 SQVTM, CDR2 ANQGSEA. The CDR3 consists of 14 residues. CDR3 nucleotides: TGCAGCGTTGAAGAACAGCCAGCAGCGGATGGCTACACCTTC. As protein: CSVEEQPAADGYTF.

This clonotype was observed a handful of times. The chain employs TRBV12-3 or TRBV12-4 and TRBJ2-1, with 9 bases identical to TRBD2. CDR3 size: 18 residues. V dropped 1 base and J dropped 1; count of bases not matched to a gene: 8. The CDR3 sequence is CASSLVVGREGSYNEQFF. The CDR3 nucleotides are TGTGCCAGCAGTTTAGTCGTTGGGCGGGAGGGGTCCTACAATGAGCAGTTCTTC.

This clonotype was counted between two and nine times. This CDR3 reads CSAEPLSGSTDTQYF. The CDR3 DNA reads TGCAGTGCCGAACCTCTGAGCGGGAGCACAGATACGCAGTATTTT. The chain is built from TRBV20-1 and TRBJ2-3, with D possibly TRBD2 on 6 matching bases. The CDR3 runs 15 residues. Germline V lookup: CDR1 DFQATT, CDR2 SNEGSKA (reference sequence). The ends were cut back, 6 bases at V and 0 bases at J, with 16 bases in the middle.

This chain connects TRBV6-2 or TRBV6-3 to TRBJ2-1, with unresolved D. CDR3 length: 13 amino acids. Germline CDR1 and CDR2: MNHEY and SVGEGT. V lost 4 bases, J lost 4 bases, and 8 bases lay in between. Here the CDR3 reads CASSLWIYNEQFF. The DNA of the CDR3 is TGTGCCAGCAGTTTGTGGATATACAATGAGCAGTTCTTC.

In its sample, this clonotype was seen a few times. V usage is TRBV20-1 and J usage is TRBJ1-2; maybe TRBD1 (6 bases). V lost 1 base and J lost 2, with 20 bases in between. This CDR3 has 17 residues. Germline loops: CDR1 DFQATT, CDR2 SNEGSKA (reference sequence). The CDR3 DNA reads TGCAGTGCTAGAGCCGAAGGGGGTCTGGGGTCCAACTATGGCTACACCTTC. Amino acids: CSARAEGGLGSNYGYTF.

The chain carries TRBV19 and TRBJ2-1, with 7 bases that match TRBD2. Germline V lookup: CDR1 LNHDA, CDR2 SQIVND (reference sequence). This CDR3 has 15 residues. V shed 1 base, J shed 6 bases, and the junction held 6 bases outside the gene matches. As DNA, the CDR3 is TGTGCCAGTAGTATAGCGGCGGGGGTGGTCAATGAGCAGTTCTTC. It yields the protein CASSIAAGVVNEQFF.

The gene calls are TRBV6-2 or TRBV6-3 and TRBJ2-4, with D maybe TRBD2 (6 bases). The germline CDR1 and CDR2 sequences are MNHEY and SVGEGT. The V gene lost 2 bases and the J gene lost 5 bases, with 13 bases spanning the gap. CDR3 size: 15 residues. The CDR3 DNA reads TGTGCCAGCAGTTACGGGAGACTAGAAGAAAACATTCAGTACTTC. The encoded protein is CASSYGRLEENIQYF.

In its sample, this clonotype was seen a few times. The CDR3 here is CASRSRGGTDTQYF. CDR3 in DNA: TGTGCCAGCAGGAGTCGGGGAGGCACAGATACGCAGTATTTT. The J gene is TRBJ2-3, the V gene TRBV2; TRBD2 is a possible D gene (5 bases). CDR3 size: 14 residues. CDR1 is SNHLY, CDR2 FYNNEI, per germline. Deletions cut 6 bases from V and 1 base from J, with 11 bases between.

The V call is TRBV6-2 or TRBV6-3, the J call TRBJ1-2; 9 positions match TRBD1. Trimming took 8 bases from V and 2 from J; bases not matched to a gene: 6. The CDR3 length is 14 residues. Germline V gene sequence: CDR1 MNHEY, CDR2 SVGEGT. Here the CDR3 reads CASDTGGGNYGYTF. The CDR3 nucleotides read TGTGCCAGCGACACAGGGGGCGGAAACTATGGCTACACCTTC.

CDR3 sequence: CASRARTGGEKLFF. The DNA for the CDR3 is TGTGCCAGCAGGGCTCGGACAGGGGGGGAAAAACTGTTTTTT. The chain uses TRBV6-1 and TRBJ1-4; 10 positions agree with TRBD1. This CDR3 contains 14 residues. Germline values: CDR1 MNHNS, CDR2 SASEGT. The ends lost 6 bases at V and 8 bases at J; junction bases unmatched: 6.

The V and J genes are TRBV20-1 and TRBJ1-3; D is possibly TRBD1 (5 bases). This CDR3 is built from 13 residues. Germline assignment: CDR1 DFQATT and CDR2 SNEGSKA (reference sequence). The CDR3 DNA sequence: TGCACTGCACCGGGACTCTCTGGAAACACCATATATTTT. Its translation is CTAPGLSGNTIYF.

This clonotype was detected a few times. The chain combines TRBV7-3 with TRBJ2-2; unclear D gene. Trimming cost V 3 bases and J 5 bases, with 10 bases left between them. The CDR3 runs 14 residues. CDR1 is SGHTA and CDR2 is FQGTGA in the germline V gene. The CDR3 DNA sequence: TGTGCCAGCAGCTTCGAGAGTGGGACCGGGGAGCTGTTTTTT. It codes for CASSFESGTGELFF.